This TCR beta chain emerged from a study of brain metastases from non-small cell lung cancer. Study-level findings and limits: Expanded T-cell clones appeared in roughly 60% of brain metastases over primaries. T-cell infiltration was lower in brain metastases than primaries (P < 0.001).

Clones were sequenced by immunoSEQ multiplex PCR, and TCRdb holds only the in-frame ones, with some missing. The top ten clones hold over 6% of a sample with about 4,800 clones, around three quarters of them seen once. About this clone: Its antigen is unidentified.

V gave up 0 bases and J gave up 8 bases, with 22 bases separating them. The CDR3 covers 17 residues. CDR1 is MNHEY and CDR2 is SVGEGT in the germline V gene. The clonotype was recovered from a donor at least 40 years old with non-small cell lung cancer. The chain recombines TRBV6-2 or TRBV6-3 with TRBJ1-2; the D is unclear. The specimen sequenced was primary lung tumor tissue. In nucleotides, the CDR3 is TGTGCCAGCAGTTACTCGATACTTTCCGGACTGGATGGCGGCTACACCTTC. It specifies CASSYSILSGLDGGYTF.